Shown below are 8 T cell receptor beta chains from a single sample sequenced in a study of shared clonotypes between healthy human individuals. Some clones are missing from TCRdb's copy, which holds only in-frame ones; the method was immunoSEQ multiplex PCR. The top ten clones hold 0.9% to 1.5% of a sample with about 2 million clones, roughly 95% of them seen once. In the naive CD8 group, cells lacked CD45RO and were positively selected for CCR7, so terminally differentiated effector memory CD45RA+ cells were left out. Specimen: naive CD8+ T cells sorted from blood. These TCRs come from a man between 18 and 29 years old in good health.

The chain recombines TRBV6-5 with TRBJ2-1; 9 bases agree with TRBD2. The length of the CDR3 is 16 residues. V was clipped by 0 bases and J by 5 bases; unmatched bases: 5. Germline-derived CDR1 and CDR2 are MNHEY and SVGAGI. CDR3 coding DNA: TGTGCCAGCAGTTACTCGCGCGGGGGGGCAAACAATGAGCAGTTCTTC. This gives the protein CASSYSRGGANNEQFF.

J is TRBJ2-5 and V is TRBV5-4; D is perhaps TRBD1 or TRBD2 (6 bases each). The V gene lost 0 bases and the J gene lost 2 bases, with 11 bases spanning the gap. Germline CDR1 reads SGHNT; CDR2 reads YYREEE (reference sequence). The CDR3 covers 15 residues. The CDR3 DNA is TGTGCCAGCAGCTTGGGAAAAGGGGGGCAAGAGACCCAGTACTTC. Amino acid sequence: CASSLGKGGQETQYF.

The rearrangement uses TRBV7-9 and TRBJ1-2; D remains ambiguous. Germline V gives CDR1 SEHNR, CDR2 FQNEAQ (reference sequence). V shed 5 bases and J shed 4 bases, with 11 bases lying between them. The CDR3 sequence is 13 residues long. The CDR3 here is CASSPPEFYGYTF. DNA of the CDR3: TGTGCCAGCAGCCCCCCGGAGTTCTATGGCTACACCTTC.

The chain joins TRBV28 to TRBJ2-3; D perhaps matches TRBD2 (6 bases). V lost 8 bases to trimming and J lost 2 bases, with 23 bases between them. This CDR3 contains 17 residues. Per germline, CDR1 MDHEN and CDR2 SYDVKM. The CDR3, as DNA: TGTGCCAGCGCTCGGCCCATACGGGAGACGTACACAGATACGCAGTATTTT. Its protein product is CASARPIRETYTDTQYF.

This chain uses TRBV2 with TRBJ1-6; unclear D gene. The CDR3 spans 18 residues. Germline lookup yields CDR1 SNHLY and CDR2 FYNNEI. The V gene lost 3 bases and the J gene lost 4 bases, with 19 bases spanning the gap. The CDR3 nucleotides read TGTGCCAGCAGTGATGGGCCCCCCGGCACCTTGTATAATTCACCCCTCCACTTT. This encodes CASSDGPPGTLYNSPLHF.

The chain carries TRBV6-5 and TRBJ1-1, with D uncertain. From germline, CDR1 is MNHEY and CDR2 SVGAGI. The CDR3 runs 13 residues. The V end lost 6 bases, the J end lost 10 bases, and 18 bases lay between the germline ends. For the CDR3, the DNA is TGTGCCAGCAGGTCCCGGGTCACGGAGGGAGCTTTCTTT. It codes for CASRSRVTEGAFF.

DNA for the CDR3: TGTGCCAGCAGCTTGGAAACGGGGGCGTACACCGGGGAGCTGTTTTTT. It encodes CASSLETGAYTGELFF. This chain uses TRBV5-6 with TRBJ2-2; D is tentatively TRBD1 or TRBD2 (6 bases each). The germline gives CDR1 SGHDT, CDR2 YYEEEE. Deletions cut 0 bases from V and 3 bases from J, with 12 bases between. The CDR3 is 16 amino acids.

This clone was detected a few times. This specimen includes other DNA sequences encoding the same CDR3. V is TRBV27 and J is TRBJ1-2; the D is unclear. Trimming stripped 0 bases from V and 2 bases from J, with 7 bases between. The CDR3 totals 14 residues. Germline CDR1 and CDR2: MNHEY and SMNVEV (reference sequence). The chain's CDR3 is CASSLSLGNYGYTF. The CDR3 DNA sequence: TGTGCCAGCAGTTTATCGTTGGGGAACTATGGCTACACCTTC.